These T cell receptor beta chains were read from a single sample in a study of CD8 T cells in ankylosing spondylitis. TCRdb itself ran the 5' RACE reads through MiXCR, one entry per CDR3 protein. The repertoire holds 250,000 to 350,000 distinct CDR3 sequences, with under 25% as singletons. The sample consisted of blood, either unsorted or a sorted T cell fraction (not recorded which). The receptors stem from a female donor with ankylosing spondylitis or in good health (not recorded which). Both conserved end residues are part of each CDR3. D genes are given only for firm matches. Expanded clones get a size class; other rows say once, few or many, or leave the size out.

v_gene: TRBV12-3/TRBV12-4
abundance: -
d_gene: -
j_gene: TRBJ1-1
CDR3aa: CASSTLMNTEAFF
CDR3nt: TGTGCCAGCAGTACACTCATGAACACTGAAGCTTTCTTT

v_gene: TRBV20-1
abundance: few
d_gene: -
j_gene: TRBJ2-7
CDR3aa: CSASGKTYEQYF
CDR3nt: TGCAGTGCTAGTGGCAAAACCTACGAGCAGTACTTC

v_gene: TRBV23-1
abundance: -
d_gene: -
j_gene: TRBJ1-1
CDR3aa: CASTTPVRRRNTEAFF
CDR3nt: TGCGCCAGCACCACACCTGTGAGACGGAGGAACACTGAAGCTTTCTTT

v_gene: TRBV4-2
abundance: -
d_gene: TRBD2
j_gene: TRBJ2-3
CDR3aa: CASSQDRSRGGTDTQYF
CDR3nt: TGTGCCAGCAGCCAAGATAGGTCGCGGGGGGGCACAGATACGCAGTATTTT

v_gene: TRBV3-1
abundance: few
d_gene: -
j_gene: TRBJ2-7
CDR3aa: CASSQVGGGQYF
CDR3nt: TGTGCCAGCAGCCAGGTCGGTGGTGGGCAGTACTTC

v_gene: TRBV6-6
abundance: -
d_gene: -
j_gene: TRBJ1-1
CDR3aa: CASTLWSGIEAFF
CDR3nt: TGTGCCAGCACTTTATGGTCGGGTATTGAAGCTTTCTTT

v_gene: TRBV11-2
abundance: -
d_gene: -
j_gene: TRBJ1-1
CDR3aa: CASSPNQREAFF
CDR3nt: TGTGCCAGCAGCCCTAATCAGCGTGAAGCTTTCTTT

v_gene: TRBV9
abundance: -
d_gene: TRBD2
j_gene: TRBJ2-5
CDR3aa: CASSPAGTSRETQYF
CDR3nt: TGTGCCAGCAGCCCCGCCGGGACTAGCCGGGAGACCCAGTACTTC

v_gene: TRBV2
abundance: few
d_gene: TRBD1
j_gene: TRBJ2-1
CDR3aa: CASTEGAFRGPEQFF
CDR3nt: TGTGCCAGCACCGAGGGGGCATTCAGGGGACCTGAGCAGTTCTTC

v_gene: TRBV7-9
abundance: -
d_gene: -
j_gene: TRBJ2-7
CDR3aa: CASSFLAGSSYEQYF
CDR3nt: TGTGCCAGCAGCTTCTTGGCCGGGAGCTCCTACGAGCAGTACTTC

v_gene: TRBV28
abundance: -
d_gene: -
j_gene: TRBJ2-2
CDR3aa: CASRRQWNTGELFF
CDR3nt: TGTGCCAGCAGGAGACAGTGGAACACCGGGGAGCTGTTTTTT